The T cell receptor beta chain under discussion was sequenced for a study of human T cells and chemical hapten exposure. Time point indicated: patch test 1, 2 weeks after DPC sensitization. Stated treatment: therapeutic diphenylcyclopropenone sensitization with weekly scalp DPC. In TCRdb, the RACE reads were re-called with MiXCR into one record per CDR3 protein. The data show around 190,000 distinct CDR3 sequences, with approximately 20% seen just once and about 6.7% held by the top ten. Between the trimmed V and J ends, which lost 1 base and 2 bases, there was a span of 12 bases. CDR3 length: 15 amino acids. Germline lookup yields CDR1 SGHTA and CDR2 FQGNSA.

The chain has TRBV7-2 and TRBJ2-7, with D possibly matching TRBD2 (5 bases). The receptor was derived from a woman aged 50 to 60 with alopecia areata. Some clones in this sample may be carry-over from other donors' samples. Sample: whole blood, taken in connection with sensitization to the hapten diphenylcyclopropenone (DPC). The CDR3 DNA sequence: TGTGCCAGCAGCTTAGGATCGGGGTATACCTACGAGCAGTACTTC. Translation: CASSLGSGYTYEQYF.